Here is one T cell receptor (beta chain) with its context. RNA transcripts were the template, and TCR beta CDR3 regions were amplified from them. First-round RT-PCR used HTBI primers; second-round multiplex PCR followed. Each CDR3 protein gets one entry after TCRdb re-called the multiplex PCR reads with MiXCR. The data contain more than 1,000,000 distinct CDR3 sequences, around a third of them singletons. This sample was taken from a study of Graves' ophthalmopathy and Graves' hyperthyroidism. Germline CDR1 and CDR2: SGHTA and FQGNSA. The V end was cut by 4 bases, the J end by 5 bases, with 21 bases between. The length of the CDR3 is 16 residues. Excluded: other autoimmune disease, uncontrolled infection, pregnancy or lactation.

Sequencing was done on a sample of peripheral blood or thyroid tissue (not recorded which). The chain combines TRBV7-2 with TRBJ2-7, with D unclear. This TCR was recovered from an adult man with Graves' hyperthyroidism. The DNA of the CDR3 is TGTGCCAGCAGCTCCCCTTGGGGTAGGAACGCCCACGAGCAGTACTTC. Encoded protein: CASSSPWGRNAHEQYF.